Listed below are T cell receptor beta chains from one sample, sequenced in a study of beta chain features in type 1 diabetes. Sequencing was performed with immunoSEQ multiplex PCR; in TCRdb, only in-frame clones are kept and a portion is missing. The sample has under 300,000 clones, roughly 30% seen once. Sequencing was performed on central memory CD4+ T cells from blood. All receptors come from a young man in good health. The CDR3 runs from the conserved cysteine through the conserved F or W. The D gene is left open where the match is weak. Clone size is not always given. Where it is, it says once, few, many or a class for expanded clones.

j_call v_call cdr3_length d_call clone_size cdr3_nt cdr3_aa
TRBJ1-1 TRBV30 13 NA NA TGTGCCTGGAGGTCGGCAGGGATGACTGAAGCTTTCTTT CAWRSAGMTEAFF
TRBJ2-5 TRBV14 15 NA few TGTGCCAGCAGCCAAGATGGCAGGGTCCCAGAGACCCAGTACTTC CASSQDGRVPETQYF
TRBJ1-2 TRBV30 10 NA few TGTGCCTGGAGTGAACGGATCCTCGCCTTC CAWSERILAF
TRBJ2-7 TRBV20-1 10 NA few TGCAGTGCTCAAAAGGACTGGCAGTACTTC CSAQKDWQYF
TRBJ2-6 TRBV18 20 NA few TGTGCCAGCTCACCACGCGTGGCGGGGAGTCTTGACTCTGGGGCCAACGTCCTGACTTTC CASSPRVAGSLDSGANVLTF
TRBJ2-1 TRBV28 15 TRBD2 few TGTGCCAGCAGTTTAGCGGGAGGTCCCGACAATGAGCAGTTCTTC CASSLAGGPDNEQFF
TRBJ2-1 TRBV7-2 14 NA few TGTGCCAGCAGCTTTAGCACTAGAGCCAATGAGCAGTTCTTC CASSFSTRANEQFF
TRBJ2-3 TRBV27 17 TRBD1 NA TGTGCCAGCAGTTTAGATTCAGGGGGCGGCGACACAGATACGCAGTATTTT CASSLDSGGGDTDTQYF
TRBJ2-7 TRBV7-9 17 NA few TGTGCCAGCAGCCTAGACAACAATAATCGGGACACCTACGAGCAGTACTTC CASSLDNNNRDTYEQYF
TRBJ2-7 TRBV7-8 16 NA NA TGTGCCCGCAGCGCGTACAGGATCCTCCGGGGCTACGAGCAGTACTTC CARSAYRILRGYEQYF
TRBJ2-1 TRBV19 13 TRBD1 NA TGTGCCAGTAGTACGACAGGGGAGGATGAGCAGTTCTTC CASSTTGEDEQFF
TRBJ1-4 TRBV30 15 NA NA TGTGCCTGGCTGGGTTTGGATTTAGGTGGTGAAAAACTGTTTTTT CAWLGLDLGGEKLFF
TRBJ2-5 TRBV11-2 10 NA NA TGTGCCAGCCGGGGGGAGACCCAGTACTTC CASRGETQYF
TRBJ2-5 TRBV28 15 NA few TGTGCCAGCAGTTTAATGGACAGCTTCCAAGAGACCCAGTACTTC CASSLMDSFQETQYF
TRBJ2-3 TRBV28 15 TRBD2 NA TGTGCCAGCAGTTTTGTGACTAGCGGCACAGATACGCAGTATTTT CASSFVTSGTDTQYF
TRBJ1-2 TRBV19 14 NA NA TGTGCCAGTAGTTCGACAGTCAATGCCTATGGCTACACCTTC CASSSTVNAYGYTF
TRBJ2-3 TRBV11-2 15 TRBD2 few TGTGCCAGCAGCTTAGAGCGGGAGTGGGGAGATACGCAGTATTTT CASSLEREWGDTQYF
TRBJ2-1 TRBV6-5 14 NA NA TGTGCCAGCAGTAACCAGAACTCCTACAATGAGCAGTTCTTC CASSNQNSYNEQFF